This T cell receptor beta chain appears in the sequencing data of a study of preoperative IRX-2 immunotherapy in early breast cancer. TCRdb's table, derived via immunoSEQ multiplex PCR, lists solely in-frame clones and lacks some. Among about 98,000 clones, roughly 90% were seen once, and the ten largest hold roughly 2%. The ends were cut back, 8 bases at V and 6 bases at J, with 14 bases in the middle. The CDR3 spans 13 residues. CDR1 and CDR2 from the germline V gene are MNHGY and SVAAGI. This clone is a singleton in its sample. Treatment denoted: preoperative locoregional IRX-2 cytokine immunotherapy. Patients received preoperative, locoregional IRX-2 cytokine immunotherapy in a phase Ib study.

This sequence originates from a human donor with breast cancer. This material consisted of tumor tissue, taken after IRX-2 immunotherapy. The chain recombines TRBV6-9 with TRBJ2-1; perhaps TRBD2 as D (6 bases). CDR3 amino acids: CASARLVRNEQFF. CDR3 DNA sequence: TGTGCCAGCGCGCGACTAGTACGCAATGAGCAGTTCTTC.